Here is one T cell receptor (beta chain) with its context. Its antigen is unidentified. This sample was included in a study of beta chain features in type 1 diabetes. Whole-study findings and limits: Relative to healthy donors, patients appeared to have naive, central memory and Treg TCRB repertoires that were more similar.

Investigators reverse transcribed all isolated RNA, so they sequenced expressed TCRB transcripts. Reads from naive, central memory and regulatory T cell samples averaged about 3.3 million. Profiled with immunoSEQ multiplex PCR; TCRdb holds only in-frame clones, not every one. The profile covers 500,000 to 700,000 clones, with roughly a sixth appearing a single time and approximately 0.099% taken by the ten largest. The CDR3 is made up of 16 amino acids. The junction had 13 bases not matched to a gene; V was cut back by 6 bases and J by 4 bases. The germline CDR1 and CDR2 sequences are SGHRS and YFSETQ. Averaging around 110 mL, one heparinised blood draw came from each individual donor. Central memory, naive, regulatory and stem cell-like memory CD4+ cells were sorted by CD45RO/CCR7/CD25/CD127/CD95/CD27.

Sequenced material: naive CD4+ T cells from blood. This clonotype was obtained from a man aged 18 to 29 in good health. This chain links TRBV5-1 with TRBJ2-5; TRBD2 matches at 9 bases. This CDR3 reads CASKGQSSGSIETQYF. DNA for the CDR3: TGCGCCAGCAAGGGCCAAAGTAGCGGGAGTATAGAGACCCAGTACTTC.